This entry features one T cell receptor (beta chain) sequence. Sequencing used immunoSEQ multiplex PCR; TCRdb keeps in-frame clones, though not all of them. The sample lists over 450,000 clones; about four fifths were seen once. The trim removed 5 bases at V and 2 bases at J, leaving 5 bases unmatched. Germline assignment: CDR1 KGHSH and CDR2 LQKENI. The CDR3 is made up of 14 amino acids. The source of the sample is a study of shared T cell receptors in the human thymus. The same specimen was also included in a second study, on human thymus T cells. According to that study: Resections from corrective heart surgery provided thymus tissue.

V usage is TRBV18 and J usage is TRBJ2-7, with 8 positions matching TRBD1. Sequences were obtained from thymocytes. The source is a boy under two years old with a congenital heart defect. The CDR3 here is CASSSGQGPYEQYF. In nucleotides, the CDR3 is TGTGCCAGCTCATCAGGACAGGGACCCTACGAGCAGTACTTC.